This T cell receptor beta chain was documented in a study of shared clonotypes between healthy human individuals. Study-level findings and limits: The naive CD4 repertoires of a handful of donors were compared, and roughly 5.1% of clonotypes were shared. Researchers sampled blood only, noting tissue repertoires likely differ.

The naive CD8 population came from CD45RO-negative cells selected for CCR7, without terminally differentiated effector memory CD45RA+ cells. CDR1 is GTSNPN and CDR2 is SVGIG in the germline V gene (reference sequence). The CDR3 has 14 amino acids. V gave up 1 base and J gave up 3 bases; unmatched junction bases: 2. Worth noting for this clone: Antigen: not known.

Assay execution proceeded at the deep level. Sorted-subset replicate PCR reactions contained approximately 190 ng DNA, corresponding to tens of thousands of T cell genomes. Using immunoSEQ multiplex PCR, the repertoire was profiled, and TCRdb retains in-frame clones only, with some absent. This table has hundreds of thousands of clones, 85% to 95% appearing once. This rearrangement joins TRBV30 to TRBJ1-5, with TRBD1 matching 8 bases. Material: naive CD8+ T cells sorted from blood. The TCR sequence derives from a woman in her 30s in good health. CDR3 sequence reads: CAWSGGQANQPQHF. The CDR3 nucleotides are TGTGCCTGGAGTGGGGGACAGGCCAATCAGCCCCAGCATTTT.